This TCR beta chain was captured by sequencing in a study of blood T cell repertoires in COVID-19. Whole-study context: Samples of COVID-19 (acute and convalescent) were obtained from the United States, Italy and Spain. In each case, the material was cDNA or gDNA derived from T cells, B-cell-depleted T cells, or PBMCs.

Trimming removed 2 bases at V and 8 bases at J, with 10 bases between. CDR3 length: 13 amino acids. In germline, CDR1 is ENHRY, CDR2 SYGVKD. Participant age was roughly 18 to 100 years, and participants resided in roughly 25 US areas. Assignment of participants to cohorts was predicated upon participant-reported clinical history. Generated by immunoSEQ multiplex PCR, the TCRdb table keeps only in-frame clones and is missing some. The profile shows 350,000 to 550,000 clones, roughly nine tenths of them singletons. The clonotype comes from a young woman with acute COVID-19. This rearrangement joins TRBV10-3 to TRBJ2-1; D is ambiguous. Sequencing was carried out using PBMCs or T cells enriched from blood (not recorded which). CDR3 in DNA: TGTGCCATCAGTGAGCGGCAGGCCGATGAGCAGTTCTTC. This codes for CAISERQADEQFF.